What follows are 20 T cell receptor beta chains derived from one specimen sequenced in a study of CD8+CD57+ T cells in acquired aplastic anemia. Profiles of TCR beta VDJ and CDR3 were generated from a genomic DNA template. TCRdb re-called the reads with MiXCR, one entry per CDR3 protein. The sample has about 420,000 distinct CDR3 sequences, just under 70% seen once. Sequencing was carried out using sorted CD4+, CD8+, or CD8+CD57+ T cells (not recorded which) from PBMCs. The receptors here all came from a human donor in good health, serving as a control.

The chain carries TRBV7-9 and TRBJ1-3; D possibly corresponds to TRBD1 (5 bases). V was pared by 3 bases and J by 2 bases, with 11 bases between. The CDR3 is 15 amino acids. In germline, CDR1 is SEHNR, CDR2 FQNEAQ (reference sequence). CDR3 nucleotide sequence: TGTGCCAGCAGCTTGGCGGGGGTTCCTGGAAACACCATATATTTT. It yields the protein CASSLAGVPGNTIYF. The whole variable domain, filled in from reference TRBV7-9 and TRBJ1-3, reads DTGVSQNPRHKITKRGQNVTFRCDPISEHNRLYWYRQTLGQGPEFLTYFQNEAQLEKSRLLSDRFSAERPKGSFSTLEIQRTEQGDSAMYLCASSLAGVPGNTIYFGEGSWLTVV.

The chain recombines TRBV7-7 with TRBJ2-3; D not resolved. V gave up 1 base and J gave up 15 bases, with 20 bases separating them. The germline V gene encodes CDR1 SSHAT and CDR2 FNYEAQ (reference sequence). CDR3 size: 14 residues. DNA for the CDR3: TGTGCCAGCAGCTTAGAAGGTAAAGGTACTTTTCGCTATTTT. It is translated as CASSLEGKGTFRYF.

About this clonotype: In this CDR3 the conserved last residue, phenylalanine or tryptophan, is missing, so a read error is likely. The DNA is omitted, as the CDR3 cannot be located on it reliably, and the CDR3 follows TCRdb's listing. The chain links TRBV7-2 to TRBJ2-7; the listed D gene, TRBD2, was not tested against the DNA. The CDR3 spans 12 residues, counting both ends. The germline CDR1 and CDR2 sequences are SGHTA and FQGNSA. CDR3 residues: CASSFGPGPQSL.

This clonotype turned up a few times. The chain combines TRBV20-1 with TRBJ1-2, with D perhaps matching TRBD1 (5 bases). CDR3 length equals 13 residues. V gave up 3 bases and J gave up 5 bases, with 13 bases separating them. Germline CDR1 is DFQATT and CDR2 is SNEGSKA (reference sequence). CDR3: CSARARASYGYTF. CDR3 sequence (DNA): TGCAGTGCTAGGGCCAGGGCTAGTTATGGCTACACCTTC.

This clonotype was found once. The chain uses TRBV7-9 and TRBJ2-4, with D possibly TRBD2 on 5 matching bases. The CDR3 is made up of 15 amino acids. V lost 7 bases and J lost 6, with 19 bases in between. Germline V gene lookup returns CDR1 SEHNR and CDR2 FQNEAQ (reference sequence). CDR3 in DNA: TGTGCCAGCACCGTAAATGGACCCAGCGGAAACATTCAGTACTTC. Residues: CASTVNGPSGNIQYF.

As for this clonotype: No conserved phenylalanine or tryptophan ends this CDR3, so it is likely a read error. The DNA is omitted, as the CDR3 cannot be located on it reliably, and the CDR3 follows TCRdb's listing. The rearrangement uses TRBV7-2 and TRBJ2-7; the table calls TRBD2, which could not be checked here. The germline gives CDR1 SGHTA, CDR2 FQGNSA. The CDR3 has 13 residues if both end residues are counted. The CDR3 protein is CASSQELGDSPLY.

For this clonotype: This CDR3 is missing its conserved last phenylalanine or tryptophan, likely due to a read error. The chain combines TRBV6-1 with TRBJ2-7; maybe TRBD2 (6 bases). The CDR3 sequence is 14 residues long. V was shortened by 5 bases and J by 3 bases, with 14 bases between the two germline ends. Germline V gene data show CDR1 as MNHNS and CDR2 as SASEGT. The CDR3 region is CASSSPARGYEQYL. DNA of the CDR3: TGTGCCAGCAGTTCCCCAGCGCGGGGCTACGAGCAGTACTTG.

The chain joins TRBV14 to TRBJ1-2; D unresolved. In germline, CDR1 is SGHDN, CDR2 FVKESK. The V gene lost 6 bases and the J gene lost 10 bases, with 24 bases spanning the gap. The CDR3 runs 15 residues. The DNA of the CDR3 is TGTGCCAGCAGTCGCCGGCAGAGCGATGGCTACACCTACACCTTC. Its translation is CASSRRQSDGYTYTF. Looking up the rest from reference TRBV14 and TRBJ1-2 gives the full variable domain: EAGVTQFPSHSVIEKGQTVTLRCDPISGHDNLYWYRRVMGKEIKFLLHFVKESKQDESGMPNNRFLAERTGGTYSTLKVQPAELEDSGVYFCASSRRQSDGYTYTFGSGTRLTVV.

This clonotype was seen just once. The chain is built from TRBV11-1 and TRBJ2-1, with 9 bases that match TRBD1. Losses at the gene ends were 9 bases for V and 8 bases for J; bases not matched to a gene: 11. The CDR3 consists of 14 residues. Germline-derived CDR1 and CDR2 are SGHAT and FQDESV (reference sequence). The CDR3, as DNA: TGTGCCAGTAGTAGGGACAGGGAAGTCGATGAGCAGTTCTTC. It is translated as CASSRDREVDEQFF.

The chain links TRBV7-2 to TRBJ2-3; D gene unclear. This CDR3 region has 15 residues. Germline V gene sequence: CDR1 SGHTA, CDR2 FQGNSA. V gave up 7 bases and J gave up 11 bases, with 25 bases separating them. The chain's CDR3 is CASNFRHGHQPQQYF. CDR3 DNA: TGTGCCAGCAACTTTAGACACGGTCATCAGCCCCAGCAGTATTTT.

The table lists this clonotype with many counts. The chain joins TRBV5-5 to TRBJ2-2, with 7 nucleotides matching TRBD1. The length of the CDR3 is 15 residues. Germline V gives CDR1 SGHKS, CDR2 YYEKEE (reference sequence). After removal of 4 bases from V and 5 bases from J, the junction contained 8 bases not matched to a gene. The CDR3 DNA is TGTGCCAGCAGCGCAGGACAGGTTCGGACCGGGGAGCTGTTTTTT. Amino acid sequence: CASSAGQVRTGELFF.

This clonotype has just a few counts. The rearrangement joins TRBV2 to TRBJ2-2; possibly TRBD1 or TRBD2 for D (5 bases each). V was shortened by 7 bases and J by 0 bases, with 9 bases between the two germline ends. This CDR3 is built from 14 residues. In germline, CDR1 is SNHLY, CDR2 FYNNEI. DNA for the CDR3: TGTGCCAGCATGGGGACCGCGAACACCGGGGAGCTGTTTTTT. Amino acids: CASMGTANTGELFF. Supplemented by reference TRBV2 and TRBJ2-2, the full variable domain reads EPEVTQTPSHQVTQMGQEVILRCVPISNHLYFYWYRQILGQKVEFLVSFYNNEISEKSEIFDDQFSVERPDGSNFTLKIRSTKLEDSAMYFCASMGTANTGELFFGEGSRLTVL.

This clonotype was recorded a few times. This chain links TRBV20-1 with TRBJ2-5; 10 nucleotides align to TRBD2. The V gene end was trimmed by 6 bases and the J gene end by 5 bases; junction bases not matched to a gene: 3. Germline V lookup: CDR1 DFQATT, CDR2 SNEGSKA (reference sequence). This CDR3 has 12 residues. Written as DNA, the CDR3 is TGCAGTGCGACTAGCGGGCTGGAGACCCAGTACTTC. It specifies CSATSGLETQYF.

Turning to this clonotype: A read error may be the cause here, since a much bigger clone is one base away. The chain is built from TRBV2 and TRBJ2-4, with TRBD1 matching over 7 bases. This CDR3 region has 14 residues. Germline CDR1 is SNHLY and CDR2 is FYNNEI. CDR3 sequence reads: CANSRQGMRNIQYF. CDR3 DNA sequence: TGTGCCAACAGTCGACAGGGAATGAGGAACATTCAGTACTTC.

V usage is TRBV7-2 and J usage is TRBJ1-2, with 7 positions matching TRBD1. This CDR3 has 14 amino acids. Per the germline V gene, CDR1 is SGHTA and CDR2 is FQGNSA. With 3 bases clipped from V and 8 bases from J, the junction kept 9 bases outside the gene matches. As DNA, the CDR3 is TGTGCCAGCAGCTTCCGGACAGGTTCGGGAGGCTACACCTTC. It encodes CASSFRTGSGGYTF.

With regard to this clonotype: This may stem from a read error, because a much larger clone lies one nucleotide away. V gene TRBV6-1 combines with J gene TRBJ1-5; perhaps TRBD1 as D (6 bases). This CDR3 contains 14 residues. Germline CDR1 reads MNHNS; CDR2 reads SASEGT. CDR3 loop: CACSPGQHNQPQHF. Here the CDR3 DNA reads TGTGCCTGCAGTCCCGGACAGCACAATCAGCCCCAGCATTTT.

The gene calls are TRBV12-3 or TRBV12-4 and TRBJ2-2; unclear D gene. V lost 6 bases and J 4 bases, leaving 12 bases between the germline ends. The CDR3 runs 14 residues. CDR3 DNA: TGTGCCAGCAGCCCGAGTTGGGGCACCGGGGAGCTGTTTTTT. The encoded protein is CASSPSWGTGELFF.

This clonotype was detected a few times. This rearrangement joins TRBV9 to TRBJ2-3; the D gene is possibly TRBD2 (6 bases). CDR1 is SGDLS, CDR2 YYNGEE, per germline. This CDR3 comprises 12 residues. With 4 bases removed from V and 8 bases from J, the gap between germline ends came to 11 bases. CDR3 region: CASSPGGSTQYF. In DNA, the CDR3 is TGTGCCAGCAGCCCTGGGGGGAGTACGCAGTATTTT.

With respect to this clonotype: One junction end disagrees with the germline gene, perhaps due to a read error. CDR3 coding DNA: TGTGCCAGCAGCGTAGCCGTAGGCGATGAGCAGTTCTTC. Translated: CASSVAVGDEQFF. The chain recombines TRBV5-1 with TRBJ2-1; D unresolved. The germline V gene encodes CDR1 SGHRS and CDR2 YFSETQ. CDR3 length: 13 residues.

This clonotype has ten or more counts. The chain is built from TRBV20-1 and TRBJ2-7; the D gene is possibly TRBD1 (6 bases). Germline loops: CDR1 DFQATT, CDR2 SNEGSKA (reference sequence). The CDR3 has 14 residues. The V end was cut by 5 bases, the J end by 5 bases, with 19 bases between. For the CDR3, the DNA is TGCAGTGCTCGCCGGGACACTTCAAGGGACGAGCAGTACTTC. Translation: CSARRDTSRDEQYF.